These 7 T cell receptor beta chains were sequenced from one sample in a study of blood T cell repertoires in COVID-19. Measured with immunoSEQ multiplex PCR; TCRdb has only the in-frame clones, and not every one. The sample lists approximately 200,000 clones, more than 85% occurring once. Specimen: peripheral blood. The receptors shown here come from a middle-aged man with active or convalescent COVID-19.

This clone was seen a single time. The rearrangement links TRBV12-3 or TRBV12-4 to TRBJ2-7, with D possibly being TRBD1 (5 bases). This CDR3 region has 13 residues. Trimming left V 5 bases short and J 1 base short, with 9 bases between. DNA of the CDR3: TGTGCCAGCAGTCCGGACATTTCCTACGAGCAGTACTTC. It encodes CASSPDISYEQYF.

The chain is built from TRBV4-1 and TRBJ1-5; D call uncertain. Germline V gene data show CDR1 as MGHRA and CDR2 as YSYEKL. The CDR3 is 14 amino acids. Trimming removed 4 bases from V and 1 base from J, with 8 bases in between. The CDR3 sequence: CASSPAGSNQPQHF. The CDR3 bases are TGCGCCAGCAGCCCCGCGGGGAGCAATCAGCCCCAGCATTTT.

The chain combines TRBV18 with TRBJ2-7; D may be TRBD1 (5 bases). Germline-derived CDR1 and CDR2 are KGHSH and LQKENI. The CDR3 runs to 14 residues. V was clipped by 1 base and J by 2 bases, with 9 bases between them. The CDR3 here is CASSPRPTAYEQYF. DNA for the CDR3: TGTGCCAGCTCACCACGACCGACAGCCTACGAGCAGTACTTC.

In its sample, this clone was seen once. This chain joins TRBV28 and TRBJ1-2; TRBD1 matches at 7 bases. Germline V gene lookup returns CDR1 MDHEN and CDR2 SYDVKM. The CDR3 sequence is 16 residues long. V was clipped by 5 bases and J by 1 base; unmatched bases: 10. This chain's CDR3 is CASSPNDRVGNYGYTF. Written as DNA, the CDR3 is TGTGCCAGCAGTCCGAATGACAGGGTCGGTAACTATGGCTACACCTTC.

This rearrangement joins TRBV6-5 to TRBJ2-2, with TRBD2 matching over 7 bases. The CDR3 spans 16 residues. In germline, CDR1 is MNHEY, CDR2 SVGAGI. The junction had 4 bases not matched to a gene; V was cut back by 2 bases and J by 1 base. CDR3 loop: CASSYEASGNTGELFF. The CDR3 nucleotides read TGTGCCAGCAGTTACGAAGCTAGCGGGAACACCGGGGAGCTGTTTTTT.

The chain is built from TRBV4-1 and TRBJ1-2; D call uncertain. From germline, CDR1 is MGHRA and CDR2 YSYEKL. The V and J ends lost 2 bases and 8 bases respectively, with 6 bases between them. The CDR3 covers 11 residues. The DNA for the CDR3 is TGCGCCAGCAGCCAAATCGGGGGCTACACCTTC. This codes for CASSQIGGYTF.

This chain links TRBV27 with TRBJ1-4; 7 bases align to TRBD1. The CDR3 contains 17 residues. Trimming cost V 2 bases and J 7 bases; bases outside gene matches: 13. Germline V gene data show CDR1 as MNHEY and CDR2 as SMNVEV (reference sequence). The CDR3 protein is CASSLHPIPGGSEKLFF. As DNA, the CDR3 is TGTGCCAGCAGTTTACACCCCATTCCAGGGGGTAGTGAAAAACTGTTTTTT.